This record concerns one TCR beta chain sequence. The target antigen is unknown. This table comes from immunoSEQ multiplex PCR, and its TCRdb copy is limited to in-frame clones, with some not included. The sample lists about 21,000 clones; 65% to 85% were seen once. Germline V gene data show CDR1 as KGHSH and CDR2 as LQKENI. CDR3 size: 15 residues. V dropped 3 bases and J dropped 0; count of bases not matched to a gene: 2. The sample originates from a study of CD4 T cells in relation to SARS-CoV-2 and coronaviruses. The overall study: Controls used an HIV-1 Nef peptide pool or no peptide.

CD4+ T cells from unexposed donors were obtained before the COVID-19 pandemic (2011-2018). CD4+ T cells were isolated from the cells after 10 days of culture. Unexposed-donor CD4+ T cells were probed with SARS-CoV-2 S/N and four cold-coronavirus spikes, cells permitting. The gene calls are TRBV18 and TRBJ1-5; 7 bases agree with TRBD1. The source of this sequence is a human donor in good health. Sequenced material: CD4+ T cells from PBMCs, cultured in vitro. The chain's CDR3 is CASSPTGNSNQPQHF. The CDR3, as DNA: TGTGCCAGCTCACCGACAGGGAATAGCAATCAGCCCCAGCATTTT.